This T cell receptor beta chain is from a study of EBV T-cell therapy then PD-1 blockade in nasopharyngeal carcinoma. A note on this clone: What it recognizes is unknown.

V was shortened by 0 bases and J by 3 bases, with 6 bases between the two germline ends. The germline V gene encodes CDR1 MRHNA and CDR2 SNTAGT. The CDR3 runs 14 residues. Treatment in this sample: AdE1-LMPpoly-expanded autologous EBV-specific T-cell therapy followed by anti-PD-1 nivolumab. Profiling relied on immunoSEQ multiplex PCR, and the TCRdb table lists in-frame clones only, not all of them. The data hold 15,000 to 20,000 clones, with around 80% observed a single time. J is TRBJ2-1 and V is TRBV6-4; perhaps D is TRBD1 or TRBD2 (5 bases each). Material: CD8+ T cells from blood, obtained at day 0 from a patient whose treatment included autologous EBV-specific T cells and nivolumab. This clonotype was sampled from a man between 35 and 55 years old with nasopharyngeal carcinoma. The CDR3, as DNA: TGTGCCAGCAGTGACTCGGGGGACTACAATGAGCAGTTCTTC. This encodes CASSDSGDYNEQFF.